The 14 T cell receptor beta chains below all came from one sample that was sequenced in a study of early T cells in non-severe SARS-CoV-2 infection. Each CDR3 protein is one row after TCRdb ran MiXCR on the 5' RACE reads. The sample has 45,000 to 65,000 distinct CDR3 sequences; 9.5% to 12% are singletons. Sequencing was performed on whole blood. The receptor source for this set is an adult who was a healthcare worker with PCR-confirmed SARS-CoV-2 infection or an uninfected control (not recorded which).

V usage is TRBV12-3 or TRBV12-4 and J usage is TRBJ2-5; 8 bases map to TRBD2. The CDR3 sequence is 14 residues long. Trimming removed 5 bases from V and 4 bases from J; junction bases left unmatched: 6. CDR3 nucleotide sequence: TGTGCCAGCAGTCCTCGGACTAGCTCAGAGACCCAGTACTTC. It is translated as CASSPRTSSETQYF.

In its sample, this clonotype was seen a few times. The V and J genes are TRBV24-1 and TRBJ2-2, with a weak D call TRBD1 (6 bases). Germline loops: CDR1 KGHDR, CDR2 SFDVKD. The CDR3 length is 15 residues. With 4 bases removed from V and 3 bases from J, the gap between germline ends came to 11 bases. CDR3 sequence: CATSDPGHDTGELFF. In DNA form, the CDR3 reads TGTGCCACCAGTGACCCGGGACACGACACCGGGGAGCTGTTTTTT.

With respect to this clonotype: This may be a read error, as it is one base from a much larger clone. The CDR3 reads CAWSVLWRGDSEQFF. CDR3 nucleotides: TGTGCCTGGAGTGTATTGTGGCGAGGGGACAGTGAGCAGTTCTTC. The V gene is TRBV30, the J gene TRBJ2-1; 7 bases are shared with TRBD1. The V segment lost 0 bases and the J segment 9 bases; nucleotides outside the gene matches: 11. Germline CDR1 and CDR2: GTSNPN and SVGIG (reference sequence). The CDR3 is 15 residues long.

This clonotype was seen at least ten times. The chain joins TRBV6-2 or TRBV6-3 to TRBJ1-2, with a tentative D call TRBD1 (6 bases). Trimming pared 10 bases from V and 4 bases from J, leaving 28 bases between. The CDR3 is made up of 17 amino acids. The V gene's germline CDR1 is MNHEY and CDR2 SVGEGT. CDR3 region: CATYRQLQGERGYGYTF. CDR3 coding DNA: TGTGCCACCTATCGACAATTACAGGGTGAAAGAGGCTATGGCTACACCTTC.

This clonotype was found a few times. The chain couples TRBV10-2 to TRBJ2-3; D is perhaps TRBD2 (5 bases). Trimming took 8 bases from V and 0 from J, leaving 9 bases between them. This CDR3 is 13 amino acids long. Germline V CDR1 and CDR2: WSHSY, SAAADI. This CDR3 reads CASPPGSTDTQYF. CDR3 in DNA: TGCGCCAGCCCCCCGGGGAGCACAGATACGCAGTATTTT.

The chain joins TRBV4-2 to TRBJ2-5; 9 positions agree with TRBD2. The CDR3 has 18 amino acids. In germline, CDR1 is LGHNA, CDR2 YNFKEQ. V lost 1 base to trimming and J lost 2 bases; unmatched junction nucleotides: 11. The CDR3 DNA sequence: TGTGCCAGCAGCCAAGCCCACGAACTAGCGGGTAGACAAGAGACCCAGTACTTC. Its translation is CASSQAHELAGRQETQYF.

This clonotype was seen a few times. The gene calls are TRBV27 and TRBJ1-1, with D hard to call. The CDR3 runs to 14 residues. Per the germline V gene, CDR1 is MNHEY and CDR2 is SMNVEV (reference sequence). V was clipped by 5 bases and J by 4 bases, with 14 bases between them. CDR3 region: CASSVERWGTEAFF. The CDR3 coding sequence is TGTGCCAGCAGTGTAGAGCGGTGGGGCACTGAAGCTTTCTTT.

This clonotype has only a few counts. This chain links TRBV3-1 with TRBJ2-1, with 10 bases fitting TRBD2. The CDR3 is made up of 15 amino acids. Germline V gene lookup returns CDR1 LGHDT and CDR2 YNNKEL (reference sequence). Trimming at V came to 4 bases and at J to 8 bases, leaving 8 bases not matched to a gene. CDR3 bases: TGTGCCAGCAGCCCGTCTAGCGGGAGACTCTATGAGCAGTTCTTC. Its translation: CASSPSSGRLYEQFF.

This clonotype has more than one count but fewer than ten. The genes are TRBV5-4 and TRBJ2-7; D is undetermined. The CDR3 extends over 13 amino acids. With 4 bases removed from V and 6 bases from J, the gap between germline ends came to 14 bases. In germline, CDR1 is SGHNT, CDR2 YYREEE (reference sequence). CDR3 residues: CASSPQTLVEQYF. The CDR3 bases are TGTGCCAGCAGCCCGCAGACCCTCGTCGAGCAGTACTTC.

This clonotype turned up a few times. The chain carries TRBV19 and TRBJ1-5; D gene unclear. Looked up from germline, CDR1 is LNHDA and CDR2 is SQIVND (reference sequence). The CDR3 runs to 12 residues. Between the trimmed V and J ends, which lost 5 bases and 6 bases, there was a span of 8 bases. As DNA, the CDR3 is TGTGCCAGTAGTGATCGAGGTCAGCCCCAGCATTTT. Protein: CASSDRGQPQHF.

In this sample, this clonotype turned up many times. The chain has TRBV6-9 and TRBJ1-1, with D perhaps matching TRBD1 (5 bases). Deletions cut 4 bases from V and 3 bases from J, with 9 bases between. The CDR3 consists of 13 residues. Germline-derived CDR1 and CDR2 are MNHGY and SVAAGI. For the CDR3, the DNA is TGTGCCAGCAGTTCGATGGGGGACACTGAAGCTTTCTTT. This gives the protein CASSSMGDTEAFF.

There are a few counts of this clonotype. J is TRBJ2-1 and V is TRBV12-3 or TRBV12-4; 8 bases are a match to TRBD2. J was trimmed by 8 bases and V by 6 bases; bases with no gene match: 9. There are 14 residues in the CDR3. The CDR3 DNA sequence: TGTGCCAGCAGCTCCAGCGGGAGTGGAGATGAGCAGTTCTTC. Translated: CASSSSGSGDEQFF.

This clonotype turned up a few times. This chain connects TRBV19 to TRBJ2-5, with D perhaps matching TRBD2 (5 bases). V was shortened by 4 bases and J by 1 base, with 10 bases between the two germline ends. CDR1 and CDR2 from the germline V gene are LNHDA and SQIVND (reference sequence). The CDR3 has 14 residues. The CDR3 sequence: CASSKRPFQETQYF. CDR3 DNA sequence: TGTGCCAGTAGTAAGCGGCCATTCCAAGAGACCCAGTACTTC.

The chain couples TRBV2 to TRBJ1-1, with D perhaps matching TRBD1 (5 bases). CDR1 and CDR2 (germline): SNHLY, FYNNEI. The CDR3 loop spans 13 amino acids. Trimming removed 7 bases from V and 1 base from J, with 10 bases in between. CDR3 sequence: CASKKGTNTEAFF. The CDR3 DNA reads as TGTGCCAGCAAAAAAGGGACGAACACTGAAGCTTTCTTT.